Reported below is one T cell receptor (beta chain). There are a few counts of this clone. The clone's antigen remains unknown. No much larger clonotype is one base removed from it; base qualities were not supplied. The data were taken from a study of beta chain features in type 1 diabetes (dated by TCRdb to the late 2010s). With regard to the full study: Mean age, gender distribution, total cell number and subset yield did not differ between patients and healthy donors. A total of roughly 100,000,000 sorted cells were examined across all samples, and the number of cells per subset was strongly correlated with RNA yield. The study compared the TCRB repertoires of sorted circulating CD4+ T cell subsets in recently diagnosed type 1 diabetes patients with those in matched healthy donors. Whereas all 28 donors provided naive and central memory subsets, regulatory and stem cell-like memory subsets were isolated from just 8 patients and roughly 8 healthy donors. Overall results and qualifications from the work: Because cDNA was sequenced instead of genomic DNA, highly expressing activated cells could be over-represented, though the groups showed no difference in activation or CD3 levels. In all four CD4+ subsets, TCRB CDR3 length was moderately but significantly shorter in type 1 diabetes patients. Because the HLA sub-analyses included only small numbers of individuals, any influence of HLA type on TCRB rearrangement was left unresolved. Shorter templates might have been favored by PCR, but patient and control samples were amplified and corrected together, so both groups would have been affected equally by any skew. Patients with type 1 diabetes made fewer insertions and deleted more nucleotides at VDJ recombination sites, implying thymic rearrangement abnormalities. The naive, central memory and regulatory TCRB repertoires appeared to resemble one another more closely among patients than among healthy donors.

The entire isolated RNA was reverse transcribed using the High Capacity cDNA Reverse Transcription Kit, and thus expressed TCRB transcripts were sequenced. Deep immunoSEQ sequencing was performed on naive, central memory and regulatory T cell samples, with an average of roughly 4 million total reads per sample. Sorted cells were lysed in RLT buffer and RNA was extracted with DNase-treated RNeasy Micro or Mini kits, depending on cell number. Each cell subset was processed separately to prevent cross-contamination, with patient and healthy donor samples processed together. The immunoSEQ multiplex PCR was used to amplify TCRB sequences from cDNA, yielding 87-bp fragments that span the CDR3 region. Sequencing of the amplicons was performed on the Illumina HiSeq platform. As for the original processing: Synthetic template baselines were used to correct PCR bias computationally, reads within Hamming distance 2 were collapsed, and singletons that could not be merged were discarded. Reads were aligned against IMGT so that V, D and J genes, CDR3 length and insertions or deletions at six rearrangement sites could be assigned. Clonotype counts were normalized to sorted cell number within each subset before computing true diversity and Gini coefficients with the tcR R package. The overlap coefficient, calculated on TCRB nucleotide sequences, was used to measure repertoire sharing. Out-of-frame TCRB sequences from naive cells were analyzed to stand in for the pre-selection repertoire. Drawn from immuneACCESS, this table holds only the in-frame rearrangements with V and J called that TCRdb kept. Clones are partly lost; checked studies trace under half to an unresolved V gene and leave the rest unexplained. That table gives V, J and clone size, and the DNA gave D and trimming. A total of some 250,000 clones appear in this sample, under 13% of them only once. The ten largest clones capture more than 0.015% of the sample.

The CDR3, cysteine through phenylalanine, is 15 amino acids long. Here the CDR3 DNA is all that survives: 45 bases in frame from base 1. V is clipped by 4 bases and J by 2 bases, and the sequence between their germline boundaries is 13 bases long. The germline V gene encodes CDR1 SGHRS and CDR2 YFSETQ. Each donor gave one peripheral blood draw, roughly 0.11 L on average, collected into heparinised tubes. Using a panel that included CD45RO, CCR7, CD25, CD127, CD95 and CD27, naive, central memory, regulatory and stem cell-like memory CD4+ T cells were sorted on a BD FACSAria II. All sorted populations exceeded 98% purity. PBMCs were isolated right away by Lymphoprep density gradient centrifugation and were stained directly, without culture. Samples were stained and sorted in pairs, with one healthy donor and one patient per experiment, so that batch effects were minimized.

The receptor chain draws on TRBV5-1 and TRBJ1-5; a tentative D call is TRBD1 (6 bases match). The TCR was taken from a man between 25 and 39 years old with type 1 diabetes. Sequenced sample: naive CD4+ T cells from blood. Per the publication, the cell subset or site label means: true naive CD4+ T cells. CDR3 reads: CASSPGQGGNQPQHF. The nucleotide sequence is given as TGCGCCAGCAGCCCGGGACAAGGGGGCAATCAGCCCCAGCATTTT.